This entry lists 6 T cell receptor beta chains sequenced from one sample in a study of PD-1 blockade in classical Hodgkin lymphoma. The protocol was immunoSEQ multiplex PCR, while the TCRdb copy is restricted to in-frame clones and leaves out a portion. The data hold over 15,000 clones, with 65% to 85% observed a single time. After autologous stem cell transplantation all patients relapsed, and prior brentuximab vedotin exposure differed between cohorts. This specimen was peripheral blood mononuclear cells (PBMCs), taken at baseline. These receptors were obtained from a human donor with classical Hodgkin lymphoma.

CDR3 sequence: CASSSGGEGNTIYF. The CDR3 DNA reads TGTGCCAGCAGTTCTGGTGGGGAGGGAAACACCATATATTTT. The rearrangement links TRBV6-6 to TRBJ1-3; no definite D call. There are 14 residues in the CDR3. Germline V lookup: CDR1 MNHNY, CDR2 SVGAGI (reference sequence). V gave up 4 bases and J gave up 4 bases, with 11 bases separating them.

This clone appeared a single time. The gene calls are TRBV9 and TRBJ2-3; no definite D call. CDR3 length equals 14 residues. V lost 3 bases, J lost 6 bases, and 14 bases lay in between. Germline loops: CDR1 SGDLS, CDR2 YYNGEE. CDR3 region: CASSGAPAMDTQYF. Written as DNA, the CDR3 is TGTGCCAGCAGCGGAGCCCCAGCTATGGATACGCAGTATTTT.

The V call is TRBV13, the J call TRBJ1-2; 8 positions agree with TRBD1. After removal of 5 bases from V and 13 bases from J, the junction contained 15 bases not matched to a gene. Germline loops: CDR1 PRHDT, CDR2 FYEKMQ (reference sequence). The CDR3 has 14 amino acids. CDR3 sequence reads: CASSQVLRTGFVTF. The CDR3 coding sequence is TGTGCCAGCAGCCAAGTCCTCCGGACAGGGTTTGTCACCTTC.

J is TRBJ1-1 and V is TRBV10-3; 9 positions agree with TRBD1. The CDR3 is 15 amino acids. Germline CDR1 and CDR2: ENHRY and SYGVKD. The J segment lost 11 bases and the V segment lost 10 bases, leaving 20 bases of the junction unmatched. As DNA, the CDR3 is TGTGCCACCAGACTTGGGGGGACAGGGAGACTAAGGGCTTTCTTT. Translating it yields CATRLGGTGRLRAFF.

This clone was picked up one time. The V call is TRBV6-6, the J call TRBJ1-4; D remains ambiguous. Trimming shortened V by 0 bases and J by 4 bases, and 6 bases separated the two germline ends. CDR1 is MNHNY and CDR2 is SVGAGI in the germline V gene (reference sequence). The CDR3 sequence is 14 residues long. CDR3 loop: CASSYSRGNEKLFF. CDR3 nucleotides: TGTGCCAGCAGTTACTCGCGGGGTAATGAAAAACTGTTTTTT.

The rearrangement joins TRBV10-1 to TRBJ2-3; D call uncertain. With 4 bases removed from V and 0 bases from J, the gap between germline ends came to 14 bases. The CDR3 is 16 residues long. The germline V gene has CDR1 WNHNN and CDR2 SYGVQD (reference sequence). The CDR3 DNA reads TGCGCCAGCAGTGCGATAGTAGAGCCTAGCACAGATACGCAGTATTTT. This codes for CASSAIVEPSTDTQYF.